The T cell receptor beta chain under discussion was sequenced for a study of radiotherapy plus CTLA-4 blockade in lung cancer. Across the whole study: Objective responses emerged in under 20% of patients, and 31% attained disease control. Whole-study results and caveats: It was early blood T cell clone dynamics, with interferon-beta, that reportedly best predicted response. Expansion of tumor-derived TCR clones was observed in blood after radiotherapy plus ipilimumab.

Enrolled patients, whose metastatic non-small-cell lung cancer was chemo-refractory, received focal radiation plus CTLA-4 blockade with ipilimumab. TCRdb keeps only in-frame clones here, not all; method: immunoSEQ multiplex PCR. Altogether tens of thousands of clones are present, roughly 78% being singletons, with the ten largest covering roughly 9.7%. V was shortened by 0 bases and J by 8 bases, with 16 bases between the two germline ends. Germline V gene lookup returns CDR1 SGHNT and CDR2 YENEEA. The CDR3 loop spans 15 amino acids. Concerning this clone itself: Its target is unknown.

V gene TRBV11-3 combines with J gene TRBJ1-2, with D maybe TRBD1 (6 bases). This specimen consisted of peripheral blood, obtained from a patient treated with radiotherapy plus ipilimumab. The source is a human donor with non-small cell lung cancer who had a complete response to radiotherapy plus ipilimumab. The CDR3 nucleotides are TGTGCCAGCAGCTTAGATAACAGGGAAAAGGGCGGCTACACCTTC. Translated, it gives CASSLDNREKGGYTF.